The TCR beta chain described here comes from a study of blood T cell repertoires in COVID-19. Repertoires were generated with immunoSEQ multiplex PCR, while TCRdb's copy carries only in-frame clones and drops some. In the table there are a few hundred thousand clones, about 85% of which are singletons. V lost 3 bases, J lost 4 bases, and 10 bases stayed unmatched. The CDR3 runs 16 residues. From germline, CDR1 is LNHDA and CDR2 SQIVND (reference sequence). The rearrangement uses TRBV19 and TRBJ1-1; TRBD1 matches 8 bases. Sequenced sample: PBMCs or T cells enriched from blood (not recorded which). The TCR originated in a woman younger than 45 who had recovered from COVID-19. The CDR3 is CASSIDRGGLSTEAFF. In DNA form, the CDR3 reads TGTGCCAGTAGTATTGACAGGGGAGGGCTGAGCACTGAAGCTTTCTTT.